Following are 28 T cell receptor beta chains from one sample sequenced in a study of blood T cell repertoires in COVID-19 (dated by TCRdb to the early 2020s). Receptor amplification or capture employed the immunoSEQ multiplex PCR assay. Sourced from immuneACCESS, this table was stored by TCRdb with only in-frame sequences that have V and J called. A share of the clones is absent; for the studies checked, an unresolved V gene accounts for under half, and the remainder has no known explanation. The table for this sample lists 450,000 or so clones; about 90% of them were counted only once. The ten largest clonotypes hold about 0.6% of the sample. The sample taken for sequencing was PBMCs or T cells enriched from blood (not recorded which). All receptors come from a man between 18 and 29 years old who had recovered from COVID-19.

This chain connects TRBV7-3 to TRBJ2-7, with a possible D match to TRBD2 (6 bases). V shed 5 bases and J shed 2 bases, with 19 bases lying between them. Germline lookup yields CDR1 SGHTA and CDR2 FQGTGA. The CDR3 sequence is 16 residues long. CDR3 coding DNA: TGTGCCAGCAGCCCCCACCGGGACTTAGTAACCTACGAGCAGTACTTC. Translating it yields CASSPHRDLVTYEQYF.

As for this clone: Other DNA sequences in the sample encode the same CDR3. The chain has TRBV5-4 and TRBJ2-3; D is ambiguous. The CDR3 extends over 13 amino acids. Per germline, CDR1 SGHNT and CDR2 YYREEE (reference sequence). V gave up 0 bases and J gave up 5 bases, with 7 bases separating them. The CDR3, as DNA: TGTGCCAGCAGCTTGGCCGGTGGAGATACGCAGTATTTT. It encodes CASSLAGGDTQYF.

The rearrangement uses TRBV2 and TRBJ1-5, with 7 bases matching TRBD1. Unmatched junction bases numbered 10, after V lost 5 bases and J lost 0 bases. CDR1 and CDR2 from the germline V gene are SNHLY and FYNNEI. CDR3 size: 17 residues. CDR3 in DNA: TGTGCCAGCAGTCGAAGGACAGGCTTTTATAGCAATCAGCCCCAGCATTTT. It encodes CASSRRTGFYSNQPQHF.

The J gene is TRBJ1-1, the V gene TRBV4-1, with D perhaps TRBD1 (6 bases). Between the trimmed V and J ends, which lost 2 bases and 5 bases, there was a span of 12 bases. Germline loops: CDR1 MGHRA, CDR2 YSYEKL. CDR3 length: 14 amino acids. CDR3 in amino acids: CASSQPGRGTEAFF. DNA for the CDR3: TGCGCCAGCAGCCAACCGGGCAGGGGAACTGAAGCTTTCTTT.

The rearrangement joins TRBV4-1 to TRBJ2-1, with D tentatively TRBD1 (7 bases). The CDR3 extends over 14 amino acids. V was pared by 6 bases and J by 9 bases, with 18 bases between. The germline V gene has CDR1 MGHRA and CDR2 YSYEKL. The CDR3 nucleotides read TGCGCCAGCAGTCCAGGATCGGGGGACAGTGAGCAGTTCTTC. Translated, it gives CASSPGSGDSEQFF.

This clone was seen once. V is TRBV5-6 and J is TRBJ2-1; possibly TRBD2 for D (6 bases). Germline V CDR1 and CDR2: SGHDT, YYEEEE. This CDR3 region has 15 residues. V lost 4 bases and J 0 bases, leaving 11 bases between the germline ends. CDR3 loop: CASSPWGVSYNEQFF. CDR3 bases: TGTGCCAGCAGCCCCTGGGGGGTCTCCTACAATGAGCAGTTCTTC.

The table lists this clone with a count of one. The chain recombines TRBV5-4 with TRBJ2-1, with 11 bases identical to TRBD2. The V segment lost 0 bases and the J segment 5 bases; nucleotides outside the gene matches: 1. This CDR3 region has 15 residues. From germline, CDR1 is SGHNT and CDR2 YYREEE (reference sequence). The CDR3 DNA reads TGTGCCAGCAGCTTGGAGACTAGCGGGGACAATGAGCAGTTCTTC. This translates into CASSLETSGDNEQFF.

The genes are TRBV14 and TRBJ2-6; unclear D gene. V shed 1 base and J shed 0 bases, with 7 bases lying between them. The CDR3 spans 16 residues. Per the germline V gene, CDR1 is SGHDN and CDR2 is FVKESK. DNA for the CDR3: TGTGCCAGCAGCCAAGTGTCGCGCTCTGGGGCCAACGTCCTGACTTTC. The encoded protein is CASSQVSRSGANVLTF.

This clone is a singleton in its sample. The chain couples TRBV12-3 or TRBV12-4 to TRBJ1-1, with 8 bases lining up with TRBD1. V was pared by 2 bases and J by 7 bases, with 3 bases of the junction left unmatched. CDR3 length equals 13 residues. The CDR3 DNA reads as TGTGCCAGCAGTTTACAGGGGGCTGGTGAAGCTTTCTTT. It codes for CASSLQGAGEAFF.

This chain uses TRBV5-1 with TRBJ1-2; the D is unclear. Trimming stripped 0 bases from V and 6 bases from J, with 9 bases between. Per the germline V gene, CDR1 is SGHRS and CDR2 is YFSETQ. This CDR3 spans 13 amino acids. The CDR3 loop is CASSLGRVDGYTF. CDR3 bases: TGCGCCAGCAGCTTGGGGAGGGTTGATGGCTACACCTTC.

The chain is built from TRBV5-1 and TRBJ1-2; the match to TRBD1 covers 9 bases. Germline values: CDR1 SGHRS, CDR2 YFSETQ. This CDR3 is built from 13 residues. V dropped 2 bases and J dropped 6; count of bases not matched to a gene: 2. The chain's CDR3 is CASSFGTGNGYTF. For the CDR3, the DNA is TGCGCCAGCAGCTTTGGGACAGGGAATGGCTACACCTTC.

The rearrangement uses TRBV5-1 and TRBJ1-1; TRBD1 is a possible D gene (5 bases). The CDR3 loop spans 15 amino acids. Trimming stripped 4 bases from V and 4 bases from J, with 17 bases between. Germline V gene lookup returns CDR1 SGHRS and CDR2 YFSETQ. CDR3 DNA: TGCGCCAGCAGCCCGGGGGGGTCTAAGGTCACTGAAGCTTTCTTT. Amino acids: CASSPGGSKVTEAFF.

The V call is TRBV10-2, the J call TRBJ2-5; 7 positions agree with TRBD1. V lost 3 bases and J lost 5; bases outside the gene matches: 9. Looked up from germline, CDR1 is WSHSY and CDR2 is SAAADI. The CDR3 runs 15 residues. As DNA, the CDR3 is TGCGCCAGCAGTGATCCGACAGGGCAGATTGAGACCCAGTACTTC. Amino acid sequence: CASSDPTGQIETQYF.

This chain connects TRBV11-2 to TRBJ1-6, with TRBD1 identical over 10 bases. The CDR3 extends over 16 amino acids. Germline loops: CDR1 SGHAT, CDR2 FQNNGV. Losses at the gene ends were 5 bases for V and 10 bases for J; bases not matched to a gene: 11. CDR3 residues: CASSLPPGQGSSPLHF. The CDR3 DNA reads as TGTGCCAGCAGCCTTCCTCCGGGACAGGGGTCCTCACCCCTCCACTTT.

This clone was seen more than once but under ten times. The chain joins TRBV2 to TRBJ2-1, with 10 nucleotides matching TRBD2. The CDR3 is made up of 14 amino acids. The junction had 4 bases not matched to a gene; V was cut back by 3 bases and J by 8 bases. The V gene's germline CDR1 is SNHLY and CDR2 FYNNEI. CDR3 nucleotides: TGTGCCAGCAGTGATCGTCTAGCGGGAGATGAGCAGTTCTTC. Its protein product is CASSDRLAGDEQFF.

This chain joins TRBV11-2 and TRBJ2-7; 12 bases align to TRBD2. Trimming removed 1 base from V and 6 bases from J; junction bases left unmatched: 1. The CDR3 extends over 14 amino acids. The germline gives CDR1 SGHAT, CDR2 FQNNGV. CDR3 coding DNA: TGTGCCAGCAGCTTAGGGACTAGCGGGGTCGAGCAGTACTTC. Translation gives CASSLGTSGVEQYF.

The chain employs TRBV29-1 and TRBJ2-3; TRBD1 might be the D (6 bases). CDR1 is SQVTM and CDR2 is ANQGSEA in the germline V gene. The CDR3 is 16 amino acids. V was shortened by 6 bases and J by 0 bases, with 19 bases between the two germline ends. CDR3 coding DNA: TGCAGCGTACCGGGACACGGTCAATCTAGCACAGATACGCAGTATTTT. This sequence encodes CSVPGHGQSSTDTQYF.

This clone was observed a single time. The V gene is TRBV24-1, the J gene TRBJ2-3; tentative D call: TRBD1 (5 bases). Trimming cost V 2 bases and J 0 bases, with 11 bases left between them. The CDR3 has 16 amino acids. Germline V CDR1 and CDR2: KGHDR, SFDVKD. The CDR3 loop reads CATSDWGTASTDTQYF. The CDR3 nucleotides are TGTGCCACCAGTGATTGGGGCACTGCTAGCACAGATACGCAGTATTTT.

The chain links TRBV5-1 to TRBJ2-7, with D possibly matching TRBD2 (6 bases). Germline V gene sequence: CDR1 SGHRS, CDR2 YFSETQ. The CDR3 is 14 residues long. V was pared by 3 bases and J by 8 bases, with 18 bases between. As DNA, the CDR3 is TGCGCCAGCAGCTCGGGAATGCCTGGGGGGAAGCAGTACTTC. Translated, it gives CASSSGMPGGKQYF.

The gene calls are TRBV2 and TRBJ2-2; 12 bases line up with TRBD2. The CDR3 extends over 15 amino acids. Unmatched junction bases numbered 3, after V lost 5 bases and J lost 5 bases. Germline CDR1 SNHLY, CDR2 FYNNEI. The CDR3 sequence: CASSNLAGGTGELFF. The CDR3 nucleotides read TGTGCCAGCAGTAATCTAGCGGGAGGGACCGGGGAGCTGTTTTTT.

The DNA for the CDR3 is TGTGCCAGCAGTGAGGAAACAGGGGGTGGGCAGCCCCAGCATTTT. Encoded protein: CASSEETGGGQPQHF. The rearrangement joins TRBV2 to TRBJ1-5; 8 bases line up with TRBD1. Germline lookup yields CDR1 SNHLY and CDR2 FYNNEI. J gave up 7 bases and V 3 bases, and 8 bases lay outside the gene matches. The CDR3 contains 15 residues.

DNA for the CDR3: TGTGCCAGCAGCCCCCGGGGGGGCCTCTCTGGGGCCAACGTCCTGACTTTC. Translating it yields CASSPRGGLSGANVLTF. This rearrangement joins TRBV5-4 to TRBJ2-6; 8 positions agree with TRBD2. Looked up from germline, CDR1 is SGHNT and CDR2 is YYREEE (reference sequence). This CDR3 has 17 amino acids. With V trimmed by 4 bases and J by 0 bases, 6 bases remained unmatched. Full variable domain (outside the CDR3, taken from reference TRBV5-4 and TRBJ2-6): ETGVTQSPTHLIKTRGQQVTLRCSSQSGHNTVSWYQQALGQGPQFIFQYYREEENGRGNFPPRFSGLQFPNYSSELNVNALELDDSALYLCASSPRGGLSGANVLTFGAGSRLTVL.

Here the CDR3 DNA reads TGCGCCAGCAGCGCCAGGGTAGCTAATGAAAAACTGTTTTTT. Protein sequence: CASSARVANEKLFF. This chain links TRBV4-1 with TRBJ1-4; a weak D match, TRBD1 (5 bases). V was clipped by 5 bases and J by 3 bases, with 10 bases between them. Looked up from germline, CDR1 is MGHRA and CDR2 is YSYEKL. CDR3 length: 14 amino acids.

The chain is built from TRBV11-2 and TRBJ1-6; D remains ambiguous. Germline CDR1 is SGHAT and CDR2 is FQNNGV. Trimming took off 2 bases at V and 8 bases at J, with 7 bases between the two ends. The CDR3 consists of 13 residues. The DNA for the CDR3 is TGTGCCAGCAGCTTAAACAGTTATTCACCCCTCCACTTT. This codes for CASSLNSYSPLHF.

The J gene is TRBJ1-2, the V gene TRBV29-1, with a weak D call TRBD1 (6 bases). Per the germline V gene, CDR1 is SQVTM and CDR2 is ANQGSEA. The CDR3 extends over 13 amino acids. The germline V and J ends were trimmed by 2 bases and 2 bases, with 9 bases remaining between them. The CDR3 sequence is CSVESGDNYGYTF. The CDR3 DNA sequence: TGCAGCGTTGAATCAGGGGACAACTATGGCTACACCTTC.

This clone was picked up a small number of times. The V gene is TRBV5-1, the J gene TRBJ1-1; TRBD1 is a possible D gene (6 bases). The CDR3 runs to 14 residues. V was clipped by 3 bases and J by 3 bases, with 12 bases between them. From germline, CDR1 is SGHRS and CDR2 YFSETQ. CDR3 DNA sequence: TGCGCCAGCAGCTGGGGTGGGGGCTACACTGAAGCTTTCTTT. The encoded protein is CASSWGGGYTEAFF. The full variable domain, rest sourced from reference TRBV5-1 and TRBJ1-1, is KAGVTQTPRYLIKTRGQQVTLSCSPISGHRSVSWYQQTPGQGLQFLFEYFSETQRNKGNFPGRFSGRQFSNSRSEMNVSTLELGDSALYLCASSWGGGYTEAFFGQGTRLTVV.

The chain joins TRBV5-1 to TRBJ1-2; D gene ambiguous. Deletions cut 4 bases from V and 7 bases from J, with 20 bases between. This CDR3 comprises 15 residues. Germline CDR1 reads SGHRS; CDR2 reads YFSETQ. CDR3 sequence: CASSERNGPAGGYTF. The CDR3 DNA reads TGCGCCAGCAGCGAACGAAATGGACCCGCGGGTGGCTACACCTTC.

The CDR3 sequence is CASSWGQDTNYGYTF. CDR3 in DNA: TGTGCCAGCAGTTGGGGACAGGACACTAACTATGGCTACACCTTC. The gene calls are TRBV6-5 and TRBJ1-2; 8 nucleotides match TRBD1. The CDR3 consists of 15 residues. Germline CDR1 and CDR2: MNHEY and SVGAGI. Trimming at V came to 4 bases and at J to 0 bases, leaving 4 bases not matched to a gene.